The present T cell receptor beta chain was sequenced within a study of control samples from healthy donors and cancer patients. The CDR3 spans 13 residues. CDR1 and CDR2 (germline): SGHAT, FQNNGV. V shed 5 bases and J shed 0 bases, with 7 bases lying between them. The repertoire was sequenced with immunoSEQ multiplex PCR; TCRdb's copy has only in-frame clones and lacks some. The profile shows tens of thousands of clones, around nine tenths of them singletons. This receptor was obtained from a woman aged 50 to 60 in good health. V and J are TRBV11-2 and TRBJ1-1; D uncertain. Sample: blood. CDR3 sequence reads: CASSLLMNTEAFF. The DNA of the CDR3 is TGTGCCAGCAGCCTGCTCATGAACACTGAAGCTTTCTTT.